These 21 T cell receptor beta chains were sequenced from one sample in a study of cytomegalovirus exposure and HLA in healthy donors. Primers included in the PCR were 60 Vbeta and 13 Jbeta primers. TCRdb keeps only in-frame clones here, not all; method: immunoSEQ multiplex PCR. The sample yields approximately 180,000 clones, around 79% seen once. The sequenced sample consisted of PBMCs. These receptors originate from a woman between 50 and 59 years old in good health and CMV-seronegative.

This clone is a singleton in its sample. This chain uses TRBV19 with TRBJ1-2, with D tentatively TRBD1 (6 bases). This CDR3 is 15 amino acids long. Deletions cut 8 bases from V and 3 bases from J, with 19 bases between. Germline values: CDR1 LNHDA, CDR2 SQIVND (reference sequence). Here the CDR3 DNA reads TGTGCCAGTCATTACCTGGGGGGGCGCGACTATGGCTACACCTTC. Its translation is CASHYLGGRDYGYTF.

In its sample, this clone was seen once. The genes are TRBV29-1 and TRBJ1-5, with 8 bases aligning to TRBD1. Losses at the gene ends were 6 bases for V and 5 bases for J; bases not matched to a gene: 3. CDR1 and CDR2 (germline): SQVTM, ANQGSEA. The length of the CDR3 is 12 residues. The CDR3 nucleotides read TGCAGCGTGTCAGGGGGCGATCAGCCCCAGCATTTT. This sequence encodes CSVSGGDQPQHF.

V is TRBV5-1 and J is TRBJ2-7; 11 bases agree with TRBD1. V shed 2 bases, J shed 3 bases, and the junction held 4 bases outside the gene matches. CDR3 length: 15 amino acids. Germline loops: CDR1 SGHRS, CDR2 YFSETQ. CDR3 bases: TGCGCCAGCAGCTTTACCGGGACAGGGGGCTACGAGCAGTACTTC. Its protein product is CASSFTGTGGYEQYF.

This clone was observed a handful of times. The gene calls are TRBV4-3 and TRBJ1-1; 9 nucleotides agree with TRBD1. CDR3 length: 17 amino acids. Germline CDR1 LGHNA, CDR2 YSLEER. Unmatched junction bases numbered 10, after V lost 0 bases and J lost 5 bases. Here the CDR3 reads CASSQDLGTGGLTEAFF. The CDR3 nucleotides read TGCGCCAGCAGCCAAGATTTGGGAACAGGGGGCTTAACTGAAGCTTTCTTT.

The rearrangement uses TRBV11-2 and TRBJ2-7; 13 nucleotides match TRBD2. CDR1 is SGHAT, CDR2 FQNNGV, per germline. The CDR3 sequence is 15 residues long. V lost 5 bases to trimming and J lost 7 bases; unmatched junction nucleotides: 8. CDR3 bases: TGTGCCAGCAGCCGGACTAGCGGGAGAGTGGGGGAGCAGTACTTC. It codes for CASSRTSGRVGEQYF.

The chain couples TRBV7-9 to TRBJ1-1; D not resolved. CDR3 length equals 11 residues. V was pared by 5 bases and J by 10 bases, with 11 bases between. CDR1 is SEHNR and CDR2 is FQNEAQ in the germline V gene (reference sequence). In DNA, the CDR3 is TGTGCCAGCAGCCCCGACGGAGGAGCTTTCTTT. This gives the protein CASSPDGGAFF.

The V gene is TRBV5-1, the J gene TRBJ1-1, with TRBD1 identical over 10 bases. The germline V gene encodes CDR1 SGHRS and CDR2 YFSETQ. V lost 4 bases to trimming and J lost 5 bases; unmatched junction nucleotides: 11. The CDR3 is made up of 16 amino acids. Here the CDR3 DNA reads TGCGCCAGCAGCGAGGGGCCGGGACAGGGGAGGACTGAAGCTTTCTTT. Protein: CASSEGPGQGRTEAFF.

The gene calls are TRBV4-3 and TRBJ2-1; 8 bases are shared with TRBD2. Germline values: CDR1 LGHNA, CDR2 YSLEER. V was pared by 1 base and J by 12 bases, with 17 bases of the junction left unmatched. The CDR3 has 17 amino acids. CDR3 nucleotides: TGCGCCAGCAGCCAAGTAATCAGCGGAACTAGCGGCCTCAGGCAGTTCTTC. Amino acids: CASSQVISGTSGLRQFF.

The chain joins TRBV2 to TRBJ2-5; a weak D match, TRBD1 (5 bases). Deletions cut 3 bases from V and 1 base from J, with 6 bases between. Germline V lookup: CDR1 SNHLY, CDR2 FYNNEI. The CDR3 is 13 amino acids. DNA for the CDR3: TGTGCCAGCAGTGACGACAGCCAAGAGACCCAGTACTTC. Residues: CASSDDSQETQYF.

The chain links TRBV19 to TRBJ2-1, with TRBD2 identical over 11 bases. Germline V gene lookup returns CDR1 LNHDA and CDR2 SQIVND (reference sequence). Trimming cost V 7 bases and J 7 bases; bases outside gene matches: 3. The CDR3 is made up of 13 amino acids. The CDR3 protein is CASMVAGGNEQFF. In DNA, the CDR3 is TGTGCCAGTATGGTAGCGGGGGGGAATGAGCAGTTCTTC.

The chain is built from TRBV30 and TRBJ2-3, with a weak D call TRBD2 (7 bases). This CDR3 is 14 amino acids long. Per the germline V gene, CDR1 is GTSNPN and CDR2 is SVGIG (reference sequence). Trimming left V 5 bases short and J 6 bases short, with 18 bases between. The DNA of the CDR3 is TGTGCCTGGGACACAGGGAGGGAGTACGATACGCAGTATTTT. Amino acid sequence: CAWDTGREYDTQYF.

The rearrangement uses TRBV5-1 and TRBJ1-4; 9 bases are a match to TRBD1. The CDR3 has 21 residues. Germline-derived CDR1 and CDR2 are SGHRS and YFSETQ. V shed 3 bases, J shed 3 bases, and the junction held 21 bases outside the gene matches. CDR3 coding DNA: TGCGCCAGCAGCTCAGGGACAGGGATTAAACGGGTGGCTGCTTCTAATGAAAAACTGTTTTTT. It encodes CASSSGTGIKRVAASNEKLFF.

The V gene is TRBV7-9, the J gene TRBJ2-5; 10 nucleotides line up with TRBD1. Trimming cost V 7 bases and J 2 bases; bases outside gene matches: 10. Germline assignment: CDR1 SEHNR and CDR2 FQNEAQ (reference sequence). The CDR3 length is 16 residues. This chain's CDR3 is CASTLGDRGRQETQYF. For the CDR3, the DNA is TGTGCCAGCACCCTGGGAGACAGGGGGCGGCAAGAGACCCAGTACTTC.

This chain joins TRBV19 and TRBJ2-7; TRBD2 might be the D (6 bases). The CDR3 length is 15 residues. Germline assignment: CDR1 LNHDA and CDR2 SQIVND (reference sequence). Trimming pared 1 base from V and 2 bases from J, leaving 12 bases between. In DNA form, the CDR3 reads TGTGCCAGTAGTATAGTTTCCGGGACTCCCTACGAGCAGTACTTC. Amino acid sequence: CASSIVSGTPYEQYF.

This clone was counted only a few times. The CDR3 bases are TGTGCCTGGAGTGGATGGACATCGAACACCGGGGAGCTGTTTTTT. This gives the protein CAWSGWTSNTGELFF. The J gene is TRBJ2-2, the V gene TRBV30, with D tentatively TRBD1 (5 bases). Trimming left V 1 base short and J 0 bases short, with 9 bases between. Looked up from germline, CDR1 is GTSNPN and CDR2 is SVGIG (reference sequence). The CDR3 contains 15 residues. The full variable domain, its missing parts supplied by reference TRBV30 and TRBJ2-2, is SQTIHQWPATLVQPVGSPLSLECTVEGTSNPNLYWYRQAAGRGLQLLFYSVGIGQISSEVPQNLSASRPQDRQFILSSKKLLLSDSGFYLCAWSGWTSNTGELFFGEGSRLTVL.

The chain has TRBV18 and TRBJ1-3; TRBD1 is a possible D gene (5 bases). The V end was cut by 1 base, the J end by 2 bases, with 12 bases between. CDR1 is KGHSH and CDR2 is LQKENI in the germline V gene. The CDR3 runs 16 residues. The CDR3 region is CASSPQQADAGNTIYF. CDR3 bases: TGTGCCAGCTCACCACAACAGGCTGATGCTGGAAACACCATATATTTT.

This chain joins TRBV6-1 and TRBJ2-3; tentative D call: TRBD1 (6 bases). From germline, CDR1 is MNHNS and CDR2 SASEGT. The V and J ends lost 4 bases and 2 bases respectively, with 10 bases between them. This CDR3 region has 14 residues. CDR3 loop: CASSGQGHTDTQYF. The CDR3 nucleotides read TGTGCCAGCAGTGGGCAGGGGCACACAGATACGCAGTATTTT.

The V gene is TRBV13, the J gene TRBJ2-5, with TRBD2 identical over 14 bases. Germline V gene sequence: CDR1 PRHDT, CDR2 FYEKMQ (reference sequence). This CDR3 has 17 amino acids. The trim removed 5 bases at V and 3 bases at J, leaving 8 bases unmatched. The chain's CDR3 is CASSPGLAGAQEETQYF. As DNA, the CDR3 is TGTGCCAGCAGCCCGGGACTAGCGGGAGCCCAAGAAGAGACCCAGTACTTC.

This clone was recorded once. The chain couples TRBV28 to TRBJ2-1; D ambiguous. CDR3 length equals 13 residues. Trimming took 2 bases from V and 9 from J, leaving 11 bases between them. Germline CDR1 MDHEN, CDR2 SYDVKM. CDR3 nucleotides: TGTGCCAGCAGTTTACACCTAGACCTTGAGCAGTTCTTC. It translates to CASSLHLDLEQFF. Filled out from reference TRBV28 and TRBJ2-1, the complete variable domain reads DVKVTQSSRYLVKRTGEKVFLECVQDMDHENMFWYRQDPGLGLRLIYFSYDVKMKEKGDIPEGYSVSREKKERFSLILESASTNQTSMYLCASSLHLDLEQFFGPGTRLTVL.

The chain has TRBV4-3 and TRBJ2-6; D is unresolved. The CDR3 runs 18 residues. CDR1 is LGHNA, CDR2 YSLEER, per germline. With 3 bases removed from V and 0 bases from J, the gap between germline ends came to 15 bases. In DNA form, the CDR3 reads TGCGCCAGCAGCCATATACGGTTAGATACCTCTGGGGCCAACGTCCTGACTTTC. It translates to CASSHIRLDTSGANVLTF.

Notes on this clone: Other DNA sequences in the sample encode the same CDR3. V is TRBV18 and J is TRBJ1-2; a possible D gene is TRBD1 (5 bases). Germline V gene sequence: CDR1 KGHSH, CDR2 LQKENI. The CDR3 extends over 13 amino acids. Trimming stripped 1 base from V and 4 bases from J, with 7 bases between. In nucleotides, the CDR3 is TGTGCCAGCTCACCACGGGGCAGCTATGGCTACACCTTC. Translating gives CASSPRGSYGYTF.